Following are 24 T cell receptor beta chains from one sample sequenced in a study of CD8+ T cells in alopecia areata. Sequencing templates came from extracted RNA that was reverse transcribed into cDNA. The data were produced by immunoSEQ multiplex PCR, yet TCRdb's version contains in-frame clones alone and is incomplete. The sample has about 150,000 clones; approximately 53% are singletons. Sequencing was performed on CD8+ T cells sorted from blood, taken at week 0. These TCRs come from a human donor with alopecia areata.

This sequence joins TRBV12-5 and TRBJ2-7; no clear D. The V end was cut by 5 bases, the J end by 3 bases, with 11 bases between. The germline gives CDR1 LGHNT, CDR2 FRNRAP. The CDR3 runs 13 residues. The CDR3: CASGHGPGYEQYF. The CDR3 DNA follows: TGTGCTAGTGGTCACGGACCGGGCTACGAGCAGTACTTC.

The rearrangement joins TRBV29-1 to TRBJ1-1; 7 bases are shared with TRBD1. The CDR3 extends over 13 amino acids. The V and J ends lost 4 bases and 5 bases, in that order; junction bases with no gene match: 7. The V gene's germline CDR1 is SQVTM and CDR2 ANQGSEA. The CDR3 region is CSVVGGQITEAFF. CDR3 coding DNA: TGCAGCGTTGTGGGGGGACAGATAACTGAAGCTTTCTTT.

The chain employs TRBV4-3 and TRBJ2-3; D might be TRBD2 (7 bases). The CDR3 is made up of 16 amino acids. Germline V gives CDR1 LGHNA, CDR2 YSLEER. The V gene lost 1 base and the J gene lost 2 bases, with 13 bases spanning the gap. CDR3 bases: TGCGCCAGCAGCCAAGTAGGGGGGGCCATCACAGATACGCAGTATTTT. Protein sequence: CASSQVGGAITDTQYF.

The DNA for the CDR3 is TGTGCCAGCAGCTTCACCTACGAGCAGTACTTC. Its protein is CASSFTYEQYF. V usage is TRBV7-8 and J usage is TRBJ2-7, with D uncertain. There are 11 residues in the CDR3. Trimming left V 3 bases short and J 2 bases short, with 2 bases between. The germline V gene has CDR1 SGHVS and CDR2 FQNEAQ.

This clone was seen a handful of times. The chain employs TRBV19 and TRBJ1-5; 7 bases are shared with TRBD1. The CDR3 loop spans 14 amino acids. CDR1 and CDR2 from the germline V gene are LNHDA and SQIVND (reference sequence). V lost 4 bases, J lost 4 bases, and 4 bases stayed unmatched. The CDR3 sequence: CASSTRDRNQPQHF. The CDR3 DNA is TGTGCCAGTAGTACGCGGGACAGAAATCAGCCCCAGCATTTT.

The CDR3 spells CASSLARQGAWTEAFF. DNA for the CDR3: TGCGCCAGCAGCTTGGCCAGGCAGGGGGCATGGACTGAAGCTTTCTTT. The rearrangement links TRBV5-1 to TRBJ1-1; 8 nucleotides agree with TRBD1. Germline V gene sequence: CDR1 SGHRS, CDR2 YFSETQ. V shed 0 bases and J 5 bases; nucleotides not matched to a gene: 9. CDR3 length: 16 amino acids.

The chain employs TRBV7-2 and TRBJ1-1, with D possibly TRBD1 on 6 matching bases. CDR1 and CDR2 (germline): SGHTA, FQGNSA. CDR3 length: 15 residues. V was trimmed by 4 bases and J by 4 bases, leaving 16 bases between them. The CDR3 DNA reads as TGTGCCAGCAGCTCGTCCTTGGACAGTGGCACTGAAGCTTTCTTT. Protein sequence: CASSSSLDSGTEAFF.

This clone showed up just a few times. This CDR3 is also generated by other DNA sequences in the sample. CDR3 DNA sequence: TGTGCCAGCAGTTTATCGCTTGGTCAGCCCCAGCATTTT. It codes for CASSLSLGQPQHF. J is TRBJ1-5 and V is TRBV27; D is unresolved. Germline values: CDR1 MNHEY, CDR2 SMNVEV (reference sequence). Trimming left V 0 bases short and J 6 bases short, with 6 bases between. The length of the CDR3 is 13 residues.

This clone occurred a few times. DNA for the CDR3: TGTGCCAGCAGTGAAGGCGCCGAGCCCTACAATGAGCAGTTCTTC. It codes for CASSEGAEPYNEQFF. The chain recombines TRBV2 with TRBJ2-1, with D uncertain. This CDR3 has 15 amino acids. CDR1 SNHLY and CDR2 FYNNEI come from the germline V gene. The germline V and J ends were trimmed by 1 base and 2 bases, with 9 bases remaining between them.

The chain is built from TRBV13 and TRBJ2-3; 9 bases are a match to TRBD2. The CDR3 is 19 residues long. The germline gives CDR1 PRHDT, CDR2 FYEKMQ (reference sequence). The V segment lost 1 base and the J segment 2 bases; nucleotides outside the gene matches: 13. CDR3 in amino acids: CASSLASVHAGGATDTQYF. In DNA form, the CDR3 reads TGTGCCAGCAGCTTAGCCTCTGTCCACGCGGGGGGGGCCACAGATACGCAGTATTTT.

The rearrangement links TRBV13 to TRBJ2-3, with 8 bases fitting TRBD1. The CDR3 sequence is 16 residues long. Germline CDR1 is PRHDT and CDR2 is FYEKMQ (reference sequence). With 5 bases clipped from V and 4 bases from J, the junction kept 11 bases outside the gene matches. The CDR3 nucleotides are TGTGCCAGCAGCGTAGAAGGGACAGGAGGGGCAGATACGCAGTATTTT. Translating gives CASSVEGTGGADTQYF.

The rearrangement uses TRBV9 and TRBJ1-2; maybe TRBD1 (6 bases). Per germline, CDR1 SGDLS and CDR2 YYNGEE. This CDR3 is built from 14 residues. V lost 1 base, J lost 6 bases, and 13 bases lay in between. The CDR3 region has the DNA TGTGCCAGCAGCGTAAAGGACAGCTCCCATGGCTACACCTTC. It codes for CASSVKDSSHGYTF.

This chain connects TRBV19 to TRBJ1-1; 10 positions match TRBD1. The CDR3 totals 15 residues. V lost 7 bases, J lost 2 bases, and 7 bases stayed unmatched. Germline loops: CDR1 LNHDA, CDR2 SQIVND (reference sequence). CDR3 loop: CASTPGQGINTEAFF. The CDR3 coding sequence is TGTGCCAGTACCCCGGGACAGGGGATTAACACTGAAGCTTTCTTT.

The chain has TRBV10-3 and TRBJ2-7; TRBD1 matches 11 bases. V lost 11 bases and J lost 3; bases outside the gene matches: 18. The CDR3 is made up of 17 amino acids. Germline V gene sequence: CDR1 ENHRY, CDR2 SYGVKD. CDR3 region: CAVRDPARDRGDYEQYF. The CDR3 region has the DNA TGTGCCGTTAGGGACCCTGCCCGGGACAGGGGGGACTACGAGCAGTACTTC.

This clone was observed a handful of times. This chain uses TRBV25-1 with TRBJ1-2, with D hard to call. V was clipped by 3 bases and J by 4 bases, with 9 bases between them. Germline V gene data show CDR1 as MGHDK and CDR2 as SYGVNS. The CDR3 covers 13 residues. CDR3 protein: CASSDGNSYGYTF. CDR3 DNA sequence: TGTGCCAGCAGTGATGGAAACTCCTATGGCTACACCTTC.

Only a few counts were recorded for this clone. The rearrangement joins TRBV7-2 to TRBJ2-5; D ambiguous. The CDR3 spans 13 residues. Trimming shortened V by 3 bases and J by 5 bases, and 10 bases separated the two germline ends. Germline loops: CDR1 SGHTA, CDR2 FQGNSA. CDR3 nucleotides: TGTGCCAGCAGCTTTGAGACGTTCGAGACCCAGTACTTC. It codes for CASSFETFETQYF.

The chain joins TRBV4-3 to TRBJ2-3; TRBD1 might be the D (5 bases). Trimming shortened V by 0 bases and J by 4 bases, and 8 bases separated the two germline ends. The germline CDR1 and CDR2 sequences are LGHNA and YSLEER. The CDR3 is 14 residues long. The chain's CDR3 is CASSQDWGSDTQYF. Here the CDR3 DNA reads TGCGCCAGCAGCCAAGATTGGGGCTCAGATACGCAGTATTTT.

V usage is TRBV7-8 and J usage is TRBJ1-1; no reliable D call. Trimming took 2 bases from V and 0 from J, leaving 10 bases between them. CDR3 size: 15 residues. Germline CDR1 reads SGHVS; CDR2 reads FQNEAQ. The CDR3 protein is CASSLSDGLNTEAFF. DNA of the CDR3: TGTGCCAGCAGCTTAAGCGACGGGCTGAACACTGAAGCTTTCTTT.

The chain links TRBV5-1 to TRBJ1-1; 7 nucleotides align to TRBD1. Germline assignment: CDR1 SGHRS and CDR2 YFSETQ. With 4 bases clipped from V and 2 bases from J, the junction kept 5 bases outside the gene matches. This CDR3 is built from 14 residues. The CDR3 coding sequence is TGCGCCAGCAGCCCGACAGGGTCAAACACTGAAGCTTTCTTT. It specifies CASSPTGSNTEAFF.

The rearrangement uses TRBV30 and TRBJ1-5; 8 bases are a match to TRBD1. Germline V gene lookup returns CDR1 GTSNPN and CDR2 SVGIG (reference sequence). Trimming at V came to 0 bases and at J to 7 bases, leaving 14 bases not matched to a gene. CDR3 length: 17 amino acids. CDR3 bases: TGTGCCTGGAGTGTACCGCTTGGACAGGGCGGCGGCCAGCCCCAGCATTTT. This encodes CAWSVPLGQGGGQPQHF. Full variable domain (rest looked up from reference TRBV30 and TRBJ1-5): SQTIHQWPATLVQPVGSPLSLECTVEGTSNPNLYWYRQAAGRGLQLLFYSVGIGQISSEVPQNLSASRPQDRQFILSSKKLLLSDSGFYLCAWSVPLGQGGGQPQHFGDGTRLSIL.

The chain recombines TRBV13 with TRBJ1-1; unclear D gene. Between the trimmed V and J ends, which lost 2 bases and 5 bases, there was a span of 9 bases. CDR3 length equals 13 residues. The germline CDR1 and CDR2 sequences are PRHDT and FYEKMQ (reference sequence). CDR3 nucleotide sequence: TGTGCCAGCAGCTTATTCTGGAGTACTGAAGCTTTCTTT. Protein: CASSLFWSTEAFF.

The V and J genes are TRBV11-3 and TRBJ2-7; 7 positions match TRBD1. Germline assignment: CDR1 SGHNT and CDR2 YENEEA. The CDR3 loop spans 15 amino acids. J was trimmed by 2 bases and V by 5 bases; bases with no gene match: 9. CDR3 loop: CASSNLRDRAYEQYF. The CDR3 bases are TGTGCCAGCAGCAATCTAAGGGACAGAGCCTACGAGCAGTACTTC.

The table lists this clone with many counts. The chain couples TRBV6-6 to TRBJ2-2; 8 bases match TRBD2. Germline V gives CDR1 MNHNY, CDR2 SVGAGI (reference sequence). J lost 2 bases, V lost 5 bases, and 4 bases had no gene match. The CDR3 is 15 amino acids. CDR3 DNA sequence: TGTGCCAGCAGTCAGAGCGGGAGAAACACCGGGGAGCTGTTTTTT. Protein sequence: CASSQSGRNTGELFF.

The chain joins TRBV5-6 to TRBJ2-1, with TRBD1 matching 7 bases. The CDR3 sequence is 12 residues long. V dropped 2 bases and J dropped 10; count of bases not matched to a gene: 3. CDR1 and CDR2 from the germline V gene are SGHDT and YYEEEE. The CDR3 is CASSLQGYEQFF. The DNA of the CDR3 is TGTGCCAGCAGCTTACAGGGGTACGAGCAGTTCTTC.